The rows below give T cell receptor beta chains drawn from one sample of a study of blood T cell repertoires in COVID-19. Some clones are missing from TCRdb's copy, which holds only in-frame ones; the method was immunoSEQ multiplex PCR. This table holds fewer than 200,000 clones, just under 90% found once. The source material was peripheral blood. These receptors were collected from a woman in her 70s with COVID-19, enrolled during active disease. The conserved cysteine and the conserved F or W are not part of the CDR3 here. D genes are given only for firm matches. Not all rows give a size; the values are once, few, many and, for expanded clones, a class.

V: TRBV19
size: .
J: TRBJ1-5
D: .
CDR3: ASSMEVRYGNQPQH

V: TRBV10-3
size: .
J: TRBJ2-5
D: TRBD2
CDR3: AISELAGDGETQY

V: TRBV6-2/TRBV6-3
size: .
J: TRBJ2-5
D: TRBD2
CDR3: ASSSLAGVQETQY

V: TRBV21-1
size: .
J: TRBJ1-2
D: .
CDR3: ASGDSGLYGYT

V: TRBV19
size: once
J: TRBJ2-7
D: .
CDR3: ASSIQVAYEQY

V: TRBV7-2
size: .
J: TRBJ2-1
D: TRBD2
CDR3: ASSLVAGGYNEQF

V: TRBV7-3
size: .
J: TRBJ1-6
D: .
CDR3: ASSVYNSPLH

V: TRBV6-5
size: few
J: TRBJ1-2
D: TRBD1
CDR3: ASTGQGYYYGYT

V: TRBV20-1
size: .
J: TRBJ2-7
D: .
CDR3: SAFDREQY

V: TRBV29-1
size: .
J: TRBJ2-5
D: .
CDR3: SAQGGETQY

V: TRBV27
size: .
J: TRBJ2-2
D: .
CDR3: ASSLLLVTGELF

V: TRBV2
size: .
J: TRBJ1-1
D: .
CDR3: ASSEGEGKTF

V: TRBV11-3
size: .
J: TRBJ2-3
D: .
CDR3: ASRRGTGTDTQY

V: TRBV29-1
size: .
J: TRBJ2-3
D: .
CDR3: SVEDLGADTQY

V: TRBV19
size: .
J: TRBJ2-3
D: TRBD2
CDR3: ASKEAGLRDTQY

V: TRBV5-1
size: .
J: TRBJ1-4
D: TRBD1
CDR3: ASSLSQGEEKLF

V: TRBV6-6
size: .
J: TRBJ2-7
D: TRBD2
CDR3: ASSTRTSGRDYEQY

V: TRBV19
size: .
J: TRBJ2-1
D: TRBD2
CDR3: ASSIMTSGRKEQF

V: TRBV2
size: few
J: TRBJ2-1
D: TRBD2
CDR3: ASSEGLAGRNEQF

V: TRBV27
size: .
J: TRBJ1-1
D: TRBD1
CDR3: ASRNRTGKNTEAF

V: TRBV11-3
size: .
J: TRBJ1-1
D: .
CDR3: ASSRTMNTEAF

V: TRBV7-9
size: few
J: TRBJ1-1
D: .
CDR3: ASSLGKSGYTEAF

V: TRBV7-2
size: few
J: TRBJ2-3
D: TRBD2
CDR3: ASSLVREAQY

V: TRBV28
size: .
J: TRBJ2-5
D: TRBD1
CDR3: ASRNGQGNYLETQY

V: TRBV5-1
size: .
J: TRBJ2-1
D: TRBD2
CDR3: ASRVERGSYNEQF

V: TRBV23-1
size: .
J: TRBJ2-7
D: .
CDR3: ASCDRSKSYEQY

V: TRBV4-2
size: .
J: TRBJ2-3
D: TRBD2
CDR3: ASNQIAGDSTDTQY

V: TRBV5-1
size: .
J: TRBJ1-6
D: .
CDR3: ASSLVRGSYNSPLH

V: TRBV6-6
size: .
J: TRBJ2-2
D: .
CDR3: ASRGGLTTGELF